This TCR beta chain derives from a study of early T cells in non-severe SARS-CoV-2 infection. Across the whole study: Unpaired chains resulted from sequencing bulk RNA of unsorted whole blood. Study-level findings and limits: Anti-spike CD8 responses were favored in VDJdb matching, and private and CD4 specificities were missed.

For this clonotype: Antigen specificity is unknown.

TCRdb fed the 5' RACE reads into MiXCR, producing one record per CDR3 protein. The table includes roughly 76,000 distinct CDR3 sequences, 9.5% to 15% detected once. The ends were cut back, 0 bases at V and 1 base at J, with 16 bases in the middle. The CDR3 has 17 amino acids. Germline CDR1 reads KGHSH; CDR2 reads LQKENI. The TCR was taken from an adult who was a healthcare worker with PCR-confirmed SARS-CoV-2 infection or an uninfected control (not recorded which). The V and J genes are TRBV18 and TRBJ2-7; D gene unclear. Sequencing used whole blood. The CDR3 DNA follows: TGTGCCAGCTCACCACCGACTCGGGCAATGAGGTCCTACGAGCAGTACTTC. Protein product: CASSPPTRAMRSYEQYF.